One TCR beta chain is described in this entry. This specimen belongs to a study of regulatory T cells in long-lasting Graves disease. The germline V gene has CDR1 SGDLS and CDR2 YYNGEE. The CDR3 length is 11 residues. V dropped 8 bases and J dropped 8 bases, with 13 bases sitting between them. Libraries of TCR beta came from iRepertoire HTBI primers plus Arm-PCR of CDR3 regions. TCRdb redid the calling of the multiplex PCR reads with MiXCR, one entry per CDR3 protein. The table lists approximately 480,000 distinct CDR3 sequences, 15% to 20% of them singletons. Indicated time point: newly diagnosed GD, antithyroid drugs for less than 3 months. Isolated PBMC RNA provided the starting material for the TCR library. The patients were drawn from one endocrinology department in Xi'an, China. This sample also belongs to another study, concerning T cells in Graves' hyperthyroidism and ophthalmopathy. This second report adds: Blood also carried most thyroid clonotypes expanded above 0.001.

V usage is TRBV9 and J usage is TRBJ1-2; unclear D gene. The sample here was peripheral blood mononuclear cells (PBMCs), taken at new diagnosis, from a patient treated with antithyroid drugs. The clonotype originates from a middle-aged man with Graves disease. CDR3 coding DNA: TGTGCCAGAATCGGGCCGGAGGGCTACACCTTC. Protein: CARIGPEGYTF.